A single sample is the source of the 17 T cell receptor beta chains below, sequenced in a study of shared clonotypes between healthy human individuals. Only in-frame clones appear in the TCRdb table, and some are missing; sequencing was by immunoSEQ multiplex PCR. The sample lists 800,000 to 950,000 clones; approximately 97% were seen once. Terminally differentiated effector memory CD45RA+ cells were left out of the naive CD8 fraction, which was CD45RO-negative and positively selected for CCR7. The sample comprised naive CD8+ T cells sorted from blood. The receptor set was obtained from a man aged 25-40 years in good health.

A word on this clone: The sample has other DNA sequences that encode this CDR3 too. CDR3 loop: CASRGGIHEQYF. The CDR3, as DNA: TGTGCCAGCAGGGGGGGAATACACGAGCAGTACTTC. The chain uses TRBV2 and TRBJ2-7; weak D call: TRBD2 (6 bases). In germline, CDR1 is SNHLY, CDR2 FYNNEI. This CDR3 is built from 12 residues. With 6 bases removed from V and 5 bases from J, the gap between germline ends came to 11 bases.

The chain joins TRBV5-5 to TRBJ2-1; D remains unclear. This CDR3 is 13 amino acids long. Trimming took off 5 bases at V and 6 bases at J, with 12 bases between the two ends. From germline, CDR1 is SGHKS and CDR2 YYEKEE (reference sequence). CDR3 amino acids: CASSYLGSNEQFF. The CDR3 DNA reads as TGTGCCAGCAGTTATCTCGGTTCCAATGAGCAGTTCTTC.

This clone has only one observation. The same CDR3 is also encoded by other DNA sequences in this sample. The chain has TRBV5-1 and TRBJ2-7, with D perhaps TRBD1 (6 bases). The V end was cut by 0 bases, the J end by 1 base, with 8 bases between. This CDR3 has 14 residues. Germline CDR1 SGHRS, CDR2 YFSETQ. The CDR3, as DNA: TGCGCCAGCAGCTTGGCAGGGGTTTCCTACGAGCAGTACTTC. This gives the protein CASSLAGVSYEQYF.

V gene TRBV21-1 combines with J gene TRBJ2-6; the table's TRBD2 call for D was not verified on the DNA. TRBV21-1 is marked as a pseudogene. This CDR3 has 18 amino acids. This CDR3 is CASSKALFRDSGANVLTF. The CDR3 bases are TGTGCCAGCAGCAAAGCGCTTTTCCGGGATTCAGGGGCCAACGTCCTGACTTTC.

This rearrangement joins TRBV27 to TRBJ2-7; D gene unclear. Between the trimmed V and J ends, which lost 2 bases and 6 bases, there was a span of 5 bases. This CDR3 is 11 amino acids long. Germline CDR1 MNHEY, CDR2 SMNVEV (reference sequence). CDR3 loop: CASSLGAEQYF. DNA for the CDR3: TGTGCCAGCAGTTTAGGTGCCGAGCAGTACTTC.

This chain joins TRBV15 and TRBJ1-2; D perhaps matches TRBD1 (6 bases). The length of the CDR3 is 16 residues. Trimming cost V 1 base and J 3 bases, with 15 bases left between them. Germline CDR1 reads LNHNV; CDR2 reads YYDKDF (reference sequence). In DNA, the CDR3 is TGTGCCACCAGCAGAGGTTTGGGGGCCAGCTACTATGGCTACACCTTC. Translating gives CATSRGLGASYYGYTF. Together with reference TRBV15 and TRBJ1-2, the CDR3 gives the full variable domain: DAMVIQNPRYQVTQFGKPVTLSCSQTLNHNVMYWYQQKSSQAPKLLFHYYDKDFNNEADTPDNFQSRRPNTSFCFLDIRSPGLGDTAMYLCATSRGLGASYYGYTFGSGTRLTVV.

V gene TRBV5-5 combines with J gene TRBJ2-3; weak D call: TRBD1 (5 bases). The CDR3 sequence is 16 residues long. Germline CDR1 and CDR2: SGHKS and YYEKEE (reference sequence). Deletions cut 0 bases from V and 5 bases from J, with 16 bases between. The CDR3 DNA follows: TGTGCCAGCAGCTTGGGGTGGGAACAGGCACAAGATACGCAGTATTTT. It is translated as CASSLGWEQAQDTQYF.

The rearrangement uses TRBV10-1 and TRBJ2-1; 8 bases are shared with TRBD2. Per germline, CDR1 WNHNN and CDR2 SYGVQD (reference sequence). This CDR3 has 14 residues. V dropped 3 bases and J dropped 9; count of bases not matched to a gene: 7. The CDR3 nucleotides read TGCGCCAGCAGTGACCCTCGGGAGGGAGGTGAGCAGTTCTTC. It translates to CASSDPREGGEQFF.

This clone was observed once. CDR3: CASSHTNYGYTF. Here the CDR3 DNA reads TGTGCCAGCAGCCATACTAACTATGGCTACACCTTC. This chain links TRBV14 with TRBJ1-2; no clear D. V dropped 3 bases and J dropped 0 bases, with 2 bases sitting between them. In germline, CDR1 is SGHDN, CDR2 FVKESK. The CDR3 runs 12 residues.

The rearrangement joins TRBV9 to TRBJ1-2; D unresolved. Germline CDR1 reads SGDLS; CDR2 reads YYNGEE. V was clipped by 0 bases and J by 6 bases, with 12 bases between them. The CDR3 length is 14 residues. CDR3 bases: TGTGCCAGCAGCGTAGGAGAGTTAGAGGATGGCTACACCTTC. Protein: CASSVGELEDGYTF.

This clone appeared once. The V call is TRBV5-4, the J call TRBJ2-7; no reliable D call. In germline, CDR1 is SGHNT, CDR2 YYREEE (reference sequence). The CDR3 is 13 amino acids. The V end was cut by 4 bases, the J end by 1 base, with 9 bases between. In DNA, the CDR3 is TGTGCCAGCAGCGAATGGACGTCCTACGAGCAGTACTTC. This codes for CASSEWTSYEQYF.

This chain connects TRBV2 to TRBJ1-5; 7 bases map to TRBD1. The V gene end was trimmed by 3 bases and the J gene end by 0 bases; junction bases not matched to a gene: 5. Germline V gives CDR1 SNHLY, CDR2 FYNNEI. The CDR3 is made up of 16 amino acids. CDR3 protein: CASSDPTGFSNQPQHF. The CDR3 nucleotides are TGTGCCAGCAGTGACCCGACAGGGTTTAGCAATCAGCCCCAGCATTTT.

V gene TRBV29-1 combines with J gene TRBJ2-1; 16 positions match TRBD2. In germline, CDR1 is SQVTM, CDR2 ANQGSEA. The CDR3 covers 15 residues. V trimming: 0 bases; J trimming: 11 bases; junction bases outside the gene matches: 4. The CDR3 protein is CSVEDLGLAGGQQFF. The CDR3 DNA is TGCAGCGTTGAAGACCTGGGACTAGCGGGAGGGCAGCAGTTCTTC.

The chain links TRBV30 to TRBJ2-2; 8 nucleotides match TRBD1. This CDR3 region has 15 residues. Germline-derived CDR1 and CDR2 are GTSNPN and SVGIG (reference sequence). J gave up 5 bases and V 4 bases, and 9 bases lay outside the gene matches. The CDR3 DNA follows: TGTGCCTGGAACTCTGGACAGGGCAAAACCGGGGAGCTGTTTTTT. Protein product: CAWNSGQGKTGELFF.

This chain connects TRBV7-9 to TRBJ2-1; 8 nucleotides agree with TRBD2. Losses at the gene ends were 4 bases for V and 7 bases for J; bases not matched to a gene: 15. The CDR3 extends over 17 amino acids. Germline CDR1 SEHNR, CDR2 FQNEAQ (reference sequence). CDR3 region: CASSSRAVGRALNEQFF. CDR3 DNA: TGTGCCAGCAGCTCCCGGGCAGTCGGGAGGGCCCTTAATGAGCAGTTCTTC.

The chain carries TRBV13 and TRBJ2-1, with D unresolved. The CDR3 consists of 15 residues. From germline, CDR1 is PRHDT and CDR2 FYEKMQ (reference sequence). With 3 bases removed from V and 8 bases from J, the gap between germline ends came to 17 bases. CDR3 sequence (DNA): TGTGCCAGCAGCTTGGTCGGCCGAGGTCAATATGAGCAGTTCTTC. Amino acids: CASSLVGRGQYEQFF.

This chain links TRBV7-9 with TRBJ2-2; D may be TRBD1 (5 bases). The CDR3 runs 13 residues. The V end lost 1 base, the J end lost 5 bases, and 5 bases lay between the germline ends. CDR1 and CDR2 from the germline V gene are SEHNR and FQNEAQ (reference sequence). CDR3: CASSLEGTGELFF. CDR3 sequence (DNA): TGTGCCAGCAGCTTAGAGGGGACCGGGGAGCTGTTTTTT.